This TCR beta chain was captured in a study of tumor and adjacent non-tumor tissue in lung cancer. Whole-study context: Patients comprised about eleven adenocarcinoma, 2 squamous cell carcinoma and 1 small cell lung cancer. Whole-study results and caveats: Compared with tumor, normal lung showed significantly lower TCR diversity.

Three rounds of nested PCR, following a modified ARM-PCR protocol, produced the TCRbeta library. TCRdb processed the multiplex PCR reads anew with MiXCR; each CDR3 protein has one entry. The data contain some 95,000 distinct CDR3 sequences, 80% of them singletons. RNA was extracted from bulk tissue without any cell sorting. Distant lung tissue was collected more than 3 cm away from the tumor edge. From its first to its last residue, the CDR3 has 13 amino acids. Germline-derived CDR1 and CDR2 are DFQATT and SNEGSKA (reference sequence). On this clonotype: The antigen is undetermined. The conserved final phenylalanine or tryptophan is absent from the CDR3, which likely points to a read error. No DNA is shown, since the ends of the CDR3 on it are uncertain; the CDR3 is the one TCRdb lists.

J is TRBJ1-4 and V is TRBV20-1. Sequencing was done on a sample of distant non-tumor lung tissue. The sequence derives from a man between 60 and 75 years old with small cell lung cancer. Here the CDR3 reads CSARDLNDEKLLS.